This paragraph covers one T cell receptor (beta chain) sequence. This table comes from immunoSEQ multiplex PCR, and its TCRdb copy is limited to in-frame clones, with some not included. The sample consists of tens of thousands of clones, around nine tenths of them appearing once. The sorted regulatory T cells were CD4+, CD25-high and CD127-low, with genomic DNA sequenced. The CDR3 consists of 16 residues. V lost 0 bases and J 4 bases, leaving 18 bases between the germline ends. CDR1 GTSNPN and CDR2 SVGIG come from the germline V gene (reference sequence). This specimen comes from a study of regulatory and conventional T cells in RAG deficiency. This sample also appeared in a second study, on regulatory T cells. From that paper: The primer mix had 52 TRBV and 13 TRBJ primers.

Sequencing was carried out using Tregs sorted from blood. This clonotype was obtained from a human donor in good health. V and J are TRBV30 and TRBJ1-1; a possible D gene is TRBD1 (5 bases). The CDR3 is CAWSVARSGGGTEAFF. The CDR3 DNA is TGTGCCTGGAGTGTTGCGAGGTCTGGGGGAGGCACTGAAGCTTTCTTT.